Below, one T cell receptor (beta chain) is given with its context. The sample comes from a study of cytomegalovirus exposure and HLA in healthy donors. Clones were sequenced by immunoSEQ multiplex PCR, and TCRdb holds only the in-frame ones, with some missing. The sample records some 45,000 clones, 92% being singletons. This CDR3 is built from 14 residues. Germline CDR1 and CDR2: SGHDT and YYEEEE. V shed 7 bases, J shed 3 bases, and the junction held 2 bases outside the gene matches. The specimen was PBMCs. This clonotype originated in a man between 18 and 35 years old in good health and CMV-seronegative. The rearrangement uses TRBV5-6 and TRBJ2-3; 13 bases map to TRBD2. In DNA form, the CDR3 reads TGTGCCAGCGCGACTAGCGGGGGGACAGATACGCAGTATTTT. This sequence encodes CASATSGGTDTQYF.